This entry describes one T cell receptor (beta chain). Germline CDR1 is SEHNR and CDR2 is FQNEAQ (reference sequence). Between the trimmed V and J ends, which lost 4 bases and 4 bases, there was a span of 10 bases. The CDR3 covers 13 residues. Authors' data handling: Estimation of nucleated cell counts relied on the amplification of reference gene primers. Sequenced by immunoSEQ multiplex PCR; TCRdb stores in-frame clones only, minus some. V and J calls and clone size come straight from that table; D and trimming were deduced from the DNA. Among more than 300,000 clones listed, roughly 91% were seen once. The sample comes from a study of blood T cell repertoires in COVID-19. Enrolled through a virtual design, the participants were between 18 and 89 years of age and came from roughly 22 US areas.

The genes are TRBV7-9 and TRBJ1-1; D not resolved. This receptor was obtained from a woman aged 18-35 years who had recovered from COVID-19. Specimen: PBMCs or T cells enriched from blood (not recorded which). The CDR3 DNA is TGTGCCAGCAGCTCCCTAGGCTTCACTGAAGCTTTCTTT. This codes for CASSSLGFTEAFF.